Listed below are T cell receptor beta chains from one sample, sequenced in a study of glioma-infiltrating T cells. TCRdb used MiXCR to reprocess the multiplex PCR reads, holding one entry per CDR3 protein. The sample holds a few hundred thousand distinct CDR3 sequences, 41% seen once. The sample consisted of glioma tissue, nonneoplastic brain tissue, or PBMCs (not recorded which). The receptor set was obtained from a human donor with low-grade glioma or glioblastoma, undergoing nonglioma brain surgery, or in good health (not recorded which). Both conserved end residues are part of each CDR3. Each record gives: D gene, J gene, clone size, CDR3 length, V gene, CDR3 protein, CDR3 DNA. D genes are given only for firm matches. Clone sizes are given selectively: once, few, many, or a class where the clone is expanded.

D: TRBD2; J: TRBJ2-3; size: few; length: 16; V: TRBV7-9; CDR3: CASSTRGSGGADTQYF; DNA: TGTGCCAGCAGCACCCGAGGTAGCGGGGGGGCAGATACGCAGTATTTT
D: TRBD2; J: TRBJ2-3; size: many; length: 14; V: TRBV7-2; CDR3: CASSLSGRADTQYF; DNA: TGTGCCAGCAGTCTTAGCGGGAGGGCAGATACGCAGTATTTT
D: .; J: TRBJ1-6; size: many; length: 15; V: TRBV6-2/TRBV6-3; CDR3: CASSYRRQGGSPLHF; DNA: TGTGCCAGCAGTTACCGGCGTCAGGGCGGTTCACCCCTCCACTTT
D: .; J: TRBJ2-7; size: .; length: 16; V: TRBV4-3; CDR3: CASSHNYGASDYEQYF; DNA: TGCGCCAGCAGCCACAACTACGGGGCTAGCGACTACGAGCAGTACTTC
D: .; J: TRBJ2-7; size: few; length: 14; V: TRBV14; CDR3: CASSVLGRSYEQYF; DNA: TGTGCCAGCAGCGTTCTGGGTCGCTCCTACGAGCAGTACTTC
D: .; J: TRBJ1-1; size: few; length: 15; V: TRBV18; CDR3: CASSPPGTINTEAFF; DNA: TGTGCCAGCTCACCTCCCGGGACGATCAACACTGAAGCTTTCTTT
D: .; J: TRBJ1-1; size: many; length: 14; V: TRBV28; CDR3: CASTPGLGWTEAFF; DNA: TGTGCCAGCACCCCAGGACTAGGGTGGACTGAAGCTTTCTTT
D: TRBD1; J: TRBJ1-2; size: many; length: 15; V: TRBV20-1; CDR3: CSARDGGTGDYGYTF; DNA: TGCAGTGCTAGAGATGGCGGGACAGGCGACTATGGCTACACCTTC
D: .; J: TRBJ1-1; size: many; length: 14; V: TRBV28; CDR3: CASRPTDDHTEAFF; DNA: TGTGCCAGCAGGCCTACAGACGATCACACTGAAGCTTTCTTT
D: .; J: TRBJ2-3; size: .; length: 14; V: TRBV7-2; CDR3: CASSLALATDTQYF; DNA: TGTGCCAGCAGCTTAGCGCTGGCTACAGATACGCAGTATTTT
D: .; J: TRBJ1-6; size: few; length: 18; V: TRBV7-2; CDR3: CASSLRDLGFSYNSPLHF; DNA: TGTGCCAGCAGCCTCCGGGACTTAGGGTTCTCCTATAATTCACCCCTCCACTTT
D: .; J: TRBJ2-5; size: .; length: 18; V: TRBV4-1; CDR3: CASSQDLRSAAFQETQYF; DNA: TGCGCCAGCAGCCAAGATCTTAGAAGCGCGGCGTTCCAAGAGACCCAGTACTTC
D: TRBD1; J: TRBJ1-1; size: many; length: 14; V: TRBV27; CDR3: CASSLWTGGTEAFF; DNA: TGTGCCAGCAGTCTTTGGACAGGGGGCACTGAAGCTTTCTTT
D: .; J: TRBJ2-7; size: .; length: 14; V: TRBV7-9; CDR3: CATGERQSSYEQYF; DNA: TGTGCCACCGGAGAGAGGCAGAGCTCCTACGAGCAGTACTTC
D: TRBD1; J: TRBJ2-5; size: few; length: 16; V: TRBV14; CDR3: CASSQGRTGGRETQYF; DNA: TGTGCCAGCAGCCAAGGGCGGACAGGGGGTCGAGAGACCCAGTACTTC
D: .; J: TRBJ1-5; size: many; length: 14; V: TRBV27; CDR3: CASSLWGGHQPQHF; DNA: TGTGCCAGCAGTTTATGGGGAGGTCATCAGCCCCAGCATTTT
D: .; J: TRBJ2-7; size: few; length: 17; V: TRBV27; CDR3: CASSLIGLRTLSYEQYF; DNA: TGTGCCAGCAGTTTAATCGGATTGAGAACGCTCTCCTACGAGCAGTACTTC
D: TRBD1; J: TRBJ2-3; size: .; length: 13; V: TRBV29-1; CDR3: CSEDRSHTDTQYF; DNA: TGCAGTGAGGACAGGTCCCACACAGATACGCAGTATTTT
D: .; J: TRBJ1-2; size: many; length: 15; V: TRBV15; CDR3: CATSRDRGTGTNYTF; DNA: TGTGCCACCAGCAGAGATCGCGGGACGGGTACCAACTACACCTTC
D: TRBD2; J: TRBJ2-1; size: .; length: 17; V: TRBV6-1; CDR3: CASSLITSGRAWNEQFF; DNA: TGTGCCAGCAGTCTAATTACTAGCGGGAGGGCCTGGAATGAGCAGTTCTTC
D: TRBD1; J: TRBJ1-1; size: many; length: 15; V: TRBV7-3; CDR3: CASSPGTGAAHEAFF; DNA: TGTGCCAGCAGCCCTGGGACAGGGGCCGCGCACGAGGCTTTCTTT
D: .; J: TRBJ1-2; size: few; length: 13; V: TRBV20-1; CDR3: CSAREVANYGYTF; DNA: TGCAGTGCTAGAGAGGTGGCTAACTATGGCTACACCTTC
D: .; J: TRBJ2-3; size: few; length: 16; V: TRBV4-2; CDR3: CASSHRWTSSTDTQYF; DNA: TGTGCCAGCAGCCACCGCTGGACGTCTAGCACAGATACGCAGTATTTT
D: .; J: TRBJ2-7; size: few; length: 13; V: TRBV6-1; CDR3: CASSFGPSGEQYF; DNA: TGTGCCAGCAGTTTCGGCCCCTCCGGCGAGCAGTACTTC
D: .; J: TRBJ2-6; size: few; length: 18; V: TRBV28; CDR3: CASIPVRVPISGANVLTF; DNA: TGTGCCAGCATTCCGGTCCGTGTCCCAATATCTGGGGCCAACGTCCTGACTTTC
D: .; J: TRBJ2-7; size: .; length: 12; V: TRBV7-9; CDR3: CASTKGGYEQYF; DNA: TGTGCCAGCACCAAGGGCGGATACGAGCAGTACTTC
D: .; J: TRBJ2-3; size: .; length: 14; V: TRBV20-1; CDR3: CSARQGLPSYTQYF; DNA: TGCAGTGCTAGGCAGGGACTGCCGTCGTATACGCAGTATTTT
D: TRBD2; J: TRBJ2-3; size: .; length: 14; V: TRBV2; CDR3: CASSVVAGADTQYF; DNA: TGTGCCAGCAGTGTGGTAGCGGGAGCAGATACGCAGTATTTT
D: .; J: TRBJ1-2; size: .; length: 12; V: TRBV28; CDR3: CASSLRYYGYTF; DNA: TGTGCCAGCAGTTTGAGGTACTATGGCTACACCTTC
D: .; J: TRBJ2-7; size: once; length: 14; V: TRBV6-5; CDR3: CASIYGWSPYEQYF; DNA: TGTGCCAGCATTTACGGGTGGAGCCCCTACGAGCAGTACTTC
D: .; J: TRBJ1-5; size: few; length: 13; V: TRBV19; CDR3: CASSLGWGRPQHF; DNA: TGTGCCAGTAGCCTCGGCTGGGGTCGGCCCCAGCATTTT
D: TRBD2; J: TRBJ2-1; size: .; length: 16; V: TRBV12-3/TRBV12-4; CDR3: CASSLERPAGAHEQFF; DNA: TGTGCCAGCAGTTTAGAGCGGCCAGCGGGAGCCCATGAGCAGTTCTTC
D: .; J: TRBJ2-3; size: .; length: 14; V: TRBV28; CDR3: CASIVAGSEDTQYF; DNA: TGTGCCAGCATTGTGGCAGGGAGCGAAGATACGCAGTATTTT
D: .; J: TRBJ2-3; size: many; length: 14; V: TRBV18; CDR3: CASSPLAGTDTQYF; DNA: TGTGCCAGCTCACCACTAGCGGGCACAGATACGCAGTATTTT
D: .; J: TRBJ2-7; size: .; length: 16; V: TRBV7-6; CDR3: CASSPDGQRYSYEQYF; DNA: TGTGCCAGCAGCCCAGATGGGCAGAGATACTCCTACGAGCAGTACTTC
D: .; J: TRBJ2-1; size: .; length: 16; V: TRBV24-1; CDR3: CATSDSSRALQNEQFF; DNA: TGTGCCACCAGTGATTCTTCGAGGGCCCTACAGAATGAGCAGTTCTTC
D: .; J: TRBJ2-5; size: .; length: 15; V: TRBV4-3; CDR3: CASSQEPAVVETQYF; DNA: TGCGCCAGCAGCCAAGAACCAGCGGTGGTAGAGACCCAGTACTTC
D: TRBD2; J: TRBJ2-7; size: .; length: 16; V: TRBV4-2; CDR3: CASSQVASGRNYEQYF; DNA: TGTGCCAGCAGCCAAGTAGCTAGCGGGAGGAACTACGAGCAGTACTTC
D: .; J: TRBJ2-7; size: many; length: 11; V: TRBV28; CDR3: CASSVGAEQYF; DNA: TGTGCCAGCAGCGTTGGAGCCGAGCAGTACTTC
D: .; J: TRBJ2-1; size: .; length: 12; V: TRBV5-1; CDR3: CASSIAVDEQFF; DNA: TGCGCCAGCAGCATTGCTGTTGATGAGCAGTTCTTC
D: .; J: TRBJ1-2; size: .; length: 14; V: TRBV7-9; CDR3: CASSWGSGDYGYTF; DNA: TGTGCCAGCAGCTGGGGCTCGGGGGACTATGGCTACACCTTC
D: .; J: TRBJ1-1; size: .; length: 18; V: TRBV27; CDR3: CASSPYPVPGPWNTGAFF; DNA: TGTGCCAGCAGTCCGTACCCGGTTCCAGGGCCCTGGAACACTGGAGCTTTCTTT
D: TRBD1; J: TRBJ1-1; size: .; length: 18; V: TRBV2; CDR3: CASSERGLWDRGYTEAFF; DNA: TGTGCCAGCAGTGAAAGGGGCCTCTGGGACAGGGGGTACACTGAAGCTTTCTTT
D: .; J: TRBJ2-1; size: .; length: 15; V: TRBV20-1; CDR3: CSASAQWGSYNEEFF; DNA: TGCAGTGCCTCGGCCCAATGGGGCTCCTACAATGAGGAGTTCTTC
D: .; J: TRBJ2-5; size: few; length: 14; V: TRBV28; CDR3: CASSDGWYQETQYF; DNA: TGTGCCAGCAGCGATGGTTGGTACCAAGAGACCCAGTACTTC
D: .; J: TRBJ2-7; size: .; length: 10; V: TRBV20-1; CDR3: CSAESYEQHF; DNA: TGCAGTGCTGAGTCCTACGAGCAGCACTTC
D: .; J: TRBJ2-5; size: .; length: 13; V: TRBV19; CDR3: CASSIVLQETQNF; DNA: TGTGCCAGTAGTATAGTACTACAAGAGACCCAGAACTTC
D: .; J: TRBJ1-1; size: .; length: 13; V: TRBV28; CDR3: CASSLGSGTEAFF; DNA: TGTGCCAGCAGTTTAGGGTCAGGCACTGAAGCTTTCTTT
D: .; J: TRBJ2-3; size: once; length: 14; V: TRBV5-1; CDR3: CASSRGTLRDTQYF; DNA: TGCGCCAGCAGCCGCGGGACTCTTCGAGATACGCAGTATTTT
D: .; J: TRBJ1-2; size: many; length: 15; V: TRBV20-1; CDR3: CSARDYGVGNYGYTF; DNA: TGCAGTGCTAGAGATTATGGGGTCGGGAACTATGGCTACACCTTC
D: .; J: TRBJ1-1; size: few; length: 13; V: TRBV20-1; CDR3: CSARVGLNTEAFF; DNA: TGCAGTGCTAGAGTCGGATTGAACACTGAAGCTTTCTTT
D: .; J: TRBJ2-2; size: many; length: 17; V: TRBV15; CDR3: CATSRDSLGMPIEELFF; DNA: TGTGCCACCAGCAGAGATTCACTCGGCATGCCGATCGAGGAGCTGTTTTTT
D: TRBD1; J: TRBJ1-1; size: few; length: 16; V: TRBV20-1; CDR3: CSASYWGQGRGTEAFF; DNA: TGCAGTGCTTCCTATTGGGGACAGGGCAGGGGCACTGAAGCTTTCTTT
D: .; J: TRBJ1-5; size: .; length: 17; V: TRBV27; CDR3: CASSLWGGVRGNQPQHF; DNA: TGTGCCAGCAGTTTATGGGGGGGCGTCCGTGGGAATCAGCCCCAGCATTTT
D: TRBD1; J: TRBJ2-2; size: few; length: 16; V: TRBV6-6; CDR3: CASSYLDREGTGELFF; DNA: TGTGCCAGCAGTTACTTGGACAGGGAAGGAACCGGGGAGCTGTTTTTT
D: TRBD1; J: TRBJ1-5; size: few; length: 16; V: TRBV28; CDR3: CASSLMGTGGNQPQHF; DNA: TGTGCCAGCAGTTTAATGGGGACAGGGGGCAATCAGCCCCAGCATTTT
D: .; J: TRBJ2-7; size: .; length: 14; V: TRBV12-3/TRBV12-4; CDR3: CASSTDGLAQEQYF; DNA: TGTGCCAGCAGCACGGACGGTTTGGCCCAGGAGCAGTACTTC
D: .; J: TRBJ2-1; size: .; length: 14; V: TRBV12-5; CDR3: CASVLTLYYNEQFF; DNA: TGTGCTAGTGTCCTGACCCTTTACTACAATGAGCAGTTCTTC
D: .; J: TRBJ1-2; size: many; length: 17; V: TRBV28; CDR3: CASRPTGGGKEGYGYTF; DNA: TGTGCCAGCAGACCTACAGGCGGGGGAAAAGAGGGCTATGGCTACACCTTC
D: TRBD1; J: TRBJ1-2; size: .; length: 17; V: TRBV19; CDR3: CASSIAGTGSDNYGYTF; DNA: TGTGCCAGTAGTATAGCAGGGACAGGGTCGGACAACTATGGCTACACCTTC